A single sample is the source of the 22 T cell receptor beta chains below, sequenced in a study of vaccination and CD4 T cells after COVID-19. Indicated time point: late sampling 161 to 241 days after vaccination in a few convalescent patients. MiXCR was run by TCRdb on the PCR reads, yielding one entry per CDR3 protein. The table shows approximately 30,000 distinct CDR3 sequences, with 50% to 65% occurring only once. The sample in question was CD4+ T cells from blood, obtained about 7 months after SARS-CoV-2 vaccination. Receptors originate from a human donor who had recovered from COVID-19.

There are a few counts of this clonotype. This chain uses TRBV20-1 with TRBJ2-7; perhaps TRBD2 as D (6 bases). Germline V gene sequence: CDR1 DFQATT, CDR2 SNEGSKA (reference sequence). The CDR3 runs 15 residues. Between the trimmed V and J ends, which lost 3 bases and 7 bases, there was a span of 22 bases. This CDR3 reads CSARGRTENYGEQYF. The DNA for the CDR3 is TGCAGTGCTAGGGGGAGGACGGAGAATTACGGGGAGCAGTACTTC.

The CDR3 loop is CASRSPAGGYEQYF. As DNA, the CDR3 is TGTGCCAGCAGGTCCCCGGCTGGGGGCTACGAGCAGTACTTC. The chain is built from TRBV7-2 and TRBJ2-7, with D tentatively TRBD1 or TRBD2 (5 bases each). The CDR3 sequence is 14 residues long. Trimming cost V 6 bases and J 3 bases, with 15 bases left between them. Germline lookup yields CDR1 SGHTA and CDR2 FQGNSA. The full variable domain, rest sourced from reference TRBV7-2 and TRBJ2-7, is GAGVSQSPSNKVTEKGKDVELRCDPISGHTALYWYRQSLGQGLEFLIYFQGNSAPDKSGLPSDRFSAERTGGSVSTLTIQRTQQEDSAVYLCASRSPAGGYEQYFGPGTRLTVT.

This chain links TRBV7-9 with TRBJ2-2; D gene uncertain. The CDR3 runs to 12 residues. Looked up from germline, CDR1 is SEHNR and CDR2 is FQNEAQ (reference sequence). The V end lost 3 bases, the J end lost 9 bases, and 8 bases lay between the germline ends. Here the CDR3 DNA reads TGTGCCAGCAGCTTCGGGTCCAGGGAGCTGTTTTTT. Its protein is CASSFGSRELFF.

The genes are TRBV7-2 and TRBJ2-1, with 10 positions matching TRBD2. With 4 bases clipped from V and 4 bases from J, the junction kept 4 bases outside the gene matches. CDR1 is SGHTA, CDR2 FQGNSA, per germline. This CDR3 has 15 amino acids. The CDR3 nucleotides read TGTGCCAGCAGCTCTGGACTAGCGGCGTACAATGAGCAGTTCTTC. It is translated as CASSSGLAAYNEQFF.

The rearrangement uses TRBV11-2 and TRBJ2-3; D is unclear. This CDR3 is 12 amino acids long. Germline lookup yields CDR1 SGHAT and CDR2 FQNNGV. The V end lost 0 bases, the J end lost 5 bases, and 3 bases lay between the germline ends. CDR3 nucleotide sequence: TGTGCCAGCAGCTTAGATCGAGATACGCAGTATTTT. This gives the protein CASSLDRDTQYF.

The CDR3 spells CASSPWTSGGTDTQYF. The DNA for the CDR3 is TGTGCCAGCAGCCCGTGGACTAGCGGGGGTACAGATACGCAGTATTTT. This chain connects TRBV7-6 to TRBJ2-3, with 13 nucleotides matching TRBD2. CDR1 and CDR2 from the germline V gene are SGHVS and FNYEAQ. V was pared by 5 bases and J by 3 bases, with 5 bases of the junction left unmatched. The CDR3 consists of 16 residues.

The table lists this clonotype with a count of one. The gene calls are TRBV28 and TRBJ2-3; 9 nucleotides align to TRBD2. V shed 0 bases and J 3 bases; nucleotides not matched to a gene: 7. This CDR3 has 17 residues. CDR1 and CDR2 (germline): MDHEN, SYDVKM. The chain's CDR3 is CASSLWVSGRGTDTQYF. CDR3 in DNA: TGTGCCAGCAGTTTATGGGTTAGCGGGAGAGGGACAGATACGCAGTATTTT.

This clonotype turned up a few times. The rearrangement links TRBV19 to TRBJ2-7, with D tentatively TRBD1 or TRBD2 (5 bases each). Trimming shortened V by 2 bases and J by 5 bases, and 16 bases separated the two germline ends. The CDR3 is 15 residues long. Germline assignment: CDR1 LNHDA and CDR2 SQIVND (reference sequence). The CDR3 bases are TGTGCCAGTAGTATAAGAGACAGCGGCGTAAACGAGCAGTACTTC. Protein product: CASSIRDSGVNEQYF.

The chain is built from TRBV27 and TRBJ2-5; no clear D. V lost 8 bases and J lost 5, with 18 bases in between. CDR1 and CDR2 (germline): MNHEY, SMNVEV (reference sequence). CDR3 size: 14 residues. Here the CDR3 DNA reads TGTGCCAGCTCCCCGGATGAACGTGGGGAGACCCAGTACTTC. Translation gives CASSPDERGETQYF.

A few counts support this clonotype. This chain uses TRBV7-2 with TRBJ1-5, with 8 bases lining up with TRBD1. Trimming cost V 4 bases and J 5 bases; bases outside gene matches: 7. Germline CDR1 is SGHTA and CDR2 is FQGNSA. This CDR3 is built from 15 residues. The CDR3 DNA sequence: TGTGCCAGCAGCTCCGACAGGGGAACCCATCAGCCCCAGCATTTT. Translating gives CASSSDRGTHQPQHF.

The chain carries TRBV29-1 and TRBJ2-5; a weak D match, TRBD2 (6 bases). The V end was cut by 7 bases, the J end by 4 bases, with 10 bases between. CDR1 and CDR2 (germline): SQVTM, ANQGSEA. The CDR3 consists of 11 residues. The CDR3 spells CSAGGRETQYF. In DNA form, the CDR3 reads TGCAGCGCAGGAGGGCGAGAGACCCAGTACTTC.

The chain employs TRBV7-6 and TRBJ1-1, with D uncertain. The CDR3 contains 16 residues. Germline-derived CDR1 and CDR2 are SGHVS and FNYEAQ. Trimming shortened V by 2 bases and J by 2 bases, and 15 bases separated the two germline ends. Written as DNA, the CDR3 is TGTGCCAGCAGCTTATTTGGCCGAGGGTCCAACACTGAAGCTTTCTTT. Translating it yields CASSLFGRGSNTEAFF.

This rearrangement joins TRBV5-8 to TRBJ1-5; the D gene is possibly TRBD1 (6 bases). The CDR3 totals 15 residues. V was clipped by 3 bases and J by 3 bases, with 13 bases between them. From germline, CDR1 is SGHTS and CDR2 YDEGEE. The CDR3 DNA is TGTGCCAGCAGCTCACTACAGGGAAACAATCAGCCCCAGCATTTT. Translating it yields CASSSLQGNNQPQHF. The full variable domain, rest sourced from reference TRBV5-8 and TRBJ1-5, is EAGVTQSPTHLIKTRGQQATLRCSPISGHTSVYWYQQALGLGLQFLLWYDEGEERNRGNFPPRFSGRQFPNYSSELNVNALELEDSALYLCASSSLQGNNQPQHFGDGTRLSIL.

This chain connects TRBV20-1 to TRBJ2-7; 13 positions agree with TRBD2. The V and J ends lost 4 bases and 6 bases, in that order; junction bases with no gene match: 9. Germline V CDR1 and CDR2: DFQATT, SNEGSKA (reference sequence). The CDR3 has 15 amino acids. The CDR3: CSATGTSGISPEQYF. DNA for the CDR3: TGCAGTGCTACCGGGACTAGCGGGATTTCCCCCGAGCAGTACTTC.

In this sample, this clonotype turned up a few times. The chain recombines TRBV2 with TRBJ2-3; TRBD2 matches at 13 bases. V trimming: 6 bases; J trimming: 4 bases; junction bases outside the gene matches: 7. CDR3 length: 16 residues. CDR1 and CDR2 from the germline V gene are SNHLY and FYNNEI. The chain's CDR3 is CASSSTSGRAPDTQYF. CDR3 nucleotides: TGTGCCAGCAGCTCTACTAGCGGGAGGGCCCCAGATACGCAGTATTTT.

The chain's CDR3 is CASSLGWDTKGKKTQYF. The CDR3, as DNA: TGTGCCAGCAGCTTAGGGTGGGACACAAAAGGGAAAAAGACCCAGTACTTC. The rearrangement uses TRBV7-9 and TRBJ2-5, with D perhaps matching TRBD1 (6 bases). The V and J ends lost 1 base and 6 bases respectively, with 21 bases between them. Germline assignment: CDR1 SEHNR and CDR2 FQNEAQ (reference sequence). This CDR3 region has 17 residues.

J is TRBJ2-7 and V is TRBV21-1; TRBD2, as called in the table, went unchecked against the DNA. TRBV21-1 is a pseudogene segment. The length of the CDR3 is 14 residues. CDR3 nucleotide sequence: TGTGCCAGCAGCAACTGGGCGGGAGGCTACGAGCAGTACTTC. Protein: CASSNWAGGYEQYF.

In this sample, this clonotype turned up a few times. This chain links TRBV5-4 with TRBJ2-1; TRBD2 aligns across 10 bases. The CDR3 consists of 17 residues. The germline V gene has CDR1 SGHNT and CDR2 YYREEE (reference sequence). J lost 0 bases, V lost 2 bases, and 5 bases had no gene match. This CDR3 is CASSFRASGSSYNEQFF. CDR3 coding DNA: TGTGCCAGCAGCTTCCGGGCTAGCGGGAGCTCCTACAATGAGCAGTTCTTC.

The chain joins TRBV7-6 to TRBJ1-5, with TRBD1 matching over 7 bases. V lost 5 bases and J lost 7; bases outside the gene matches: 11. Per the germline V gene, CDR1 is SGHVS and CDR2 is FNYEAQ. This CDR3 contains 15 residues. The CDR3 protein is CASSLLQGRRQPQHF. CDR3 nucleotide sequence: TGTGCCAGCAGCCTCCTACAGGGGAGGAGGCAGCCCCAGCATTTT. The whole variable domain, remainder taken from reference TRBV7-6 and TRBJ1-5, is GAGVSQSPRYKVTKRGQDVALRCDPISGHVSLYWYRQALGQGPEFLTYFNYEAQQDKSGLPNDRFSAERPEGSISTLTIQRTEQRDSAMYRCASSLLQGRRQPQHFGDGTRLSIL.

This rearrangement joins TRBV7-9 to TRBJ2-1, with 10 positions matching TRBD2. The CDR3 runs 15 residues. CDR1 and CDR2 from the germline V gene are SEHNR and FQNEAQ (reference sequence). Losses at the gene ends were 1 base for V and 15 bases for J; bases not matched to a gene: 12. CDR3 nucleotide sequence: TGTGCCAGCAGCTTAGAGGTCCTAGCGGGAGCTGAATGGTTCTTC. This translates into CASSLEVLAGAEWFF.

This clonotype has more than one count but fewer than ten. CDR3 in DNA: TGTGCCAGTAGTATTTCGGAACAGGGCGAGTACAATGAGCAGTTCTTC. The encoded protein is CASSISEQGEYNEQFF. V usage is TRBV19 and J usage is TRBJ2-1; D might be TRBD1 (6 bases). The length of the CDR3 is 16 residues. V was shortened by 3 bases and J by 4 bases, with 16 bases between the two germline ends. CDR1 LNHDA and CDR2 SQIVND come from the germline V gene (reference sequence).

The CDR3 bases are TGTGCCAGCAAAAACGGAGGTTGGGGCGGGGAGACCCAGTACTTC. Translating it yields CASKNGGWGGETQYF. The rearrangement joins TRBV6-1 to TRBJ2-5; D may correspond to TRBD1 or TRBD2 (5 bases each). The germline gives CDR1 MNHNS, CDR2 SASEGT. The CDR3 covers 15 residues. Trimming removed 7 bases from V and 5 bases from J, with 20 bases in between.